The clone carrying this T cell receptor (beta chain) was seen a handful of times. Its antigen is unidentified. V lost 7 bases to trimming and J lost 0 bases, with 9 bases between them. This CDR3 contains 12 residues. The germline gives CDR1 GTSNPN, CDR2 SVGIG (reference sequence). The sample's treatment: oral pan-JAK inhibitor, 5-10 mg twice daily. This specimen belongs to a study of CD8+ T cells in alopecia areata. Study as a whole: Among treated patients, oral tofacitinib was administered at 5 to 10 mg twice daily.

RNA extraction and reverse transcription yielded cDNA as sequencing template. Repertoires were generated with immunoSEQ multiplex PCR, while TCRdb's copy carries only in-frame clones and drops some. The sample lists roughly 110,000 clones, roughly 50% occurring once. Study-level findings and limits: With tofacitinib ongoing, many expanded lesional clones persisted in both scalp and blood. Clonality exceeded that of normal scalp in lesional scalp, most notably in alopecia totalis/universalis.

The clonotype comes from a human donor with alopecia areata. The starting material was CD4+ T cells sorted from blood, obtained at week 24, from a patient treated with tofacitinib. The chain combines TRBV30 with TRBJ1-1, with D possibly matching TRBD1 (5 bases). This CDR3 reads CAFRGMNTEAFF. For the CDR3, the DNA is TGTGCCTTCCGGGGGATGAACACTGAAGCTTTCTTT.